These T cell receptor beta chains were read from a single sample in a study of T cells after yellow fever vaccination. TCRdb re-called the 5' RACE reads with MiXCR, one entry per CDR3 protein. In the table there are 300,000 or so distinct CDR3 sequences, approximately 12% of which are singletons. Here the sequenced sample was CD4+ T cells sorted from PBMCs, taken 45 days after the yellow fever booster vaccination. These receptors were taken from a man aged 25-45 years who received the YFV17D yellow fever vaccine. The conserved cysteine and the conserved F or W are not part of the CDR3 here. The D gene is left open where the match is weak.

J | D | V | CDR3
TRBJ2-1 | NA | TRBV7-2 | ASSLGLSPSYNEQF
TRBJ1-1 | TRBD1 | TRBV4-3 | ASSQEGGTAEAF
TRBJ2-5 | TRBD2 | TRBV5-1 | ASSLGGLAGGSQETQY
TRBJ2-7 | NA | TRBV10-3 | AISGTPSYEQY
TRBJ1-6 | NA | TRBV12-3/TRBV12-4 | ASSFERARSPLH
TRBJ1-5 | NA | TRBV11-3 | ASSFKEGSNQPQH
TRBJ2-7 | TRBD2 | TRBV18 | ASSPGLAGAPEQY
TRBJ2-5 | TRBD2 | TRBV7-7 | ASSLGGGWEETQY
TRBJ2-7 | NA | TRBV28 | ASASVSRGQY
TRBJ2-7 | NA | TRBV7-9 | ASSLGTAPYEQY
TRBJ2-7 | TRBD1 | TRBV7-2 | ASSHGTGASEQY
TRBJ2-5 | TRBD2 | TRBV7-9 | ASSVAGVGETQY
TRBJ2-3 | NA | TRBV27 | ASSFAGAKFSTDTQY
TRBJ2-7 | TRBD1 | TRBV4-3 | ASSQERQGQWASSYEQY
TRBJ2-5 | TRBD2 | TRBV5-1 | ASSLVGGRDQETQY
TRBJ2-2 | NA | TRBV7-9 | ASSLGRERELF
TRBJ1-1 | NA | TRBV5-5 | ASSLAELDTEAF
TRBJ1-5 | NA | TRBV7-2 | ASRSTGSGNQPQH
TRBJ1-4 | NA | TRBV7-9 | ASTFGGGQLSEKLF
TRBJ2-1 | NA | TRBV4-3 | ASSQDRFVNEQF
TRBJ2-5 | TRBD1 | TRBV5-1 | ASSWADREETQY
TRBJ2-7 | NA | TRBV28 | ASRSGGASHEQY
TRBJ2-1 | TRBD1 | TRBV12-5 | ASSQGASYNEQF
TRBJ1-1 | NA | TRBV12-3/TRBV12-4 | ASSSRRVNEAF
TRBJ1-2 | NA | TRBV20-1 | SASTQGGYT
TRBJ2-2 | NA | TRBV11-2 | ASSAGHNTGELF
TRBJ1-4 | NA | TRBV7-9 | ASSHRATNEKLF
TRBJ1-5 | TRBD1 | TRBV6-1 | ASSPDRGNQPQH
TRBJ1-2 | NA | TRBV6-5 | ASSYSLYTNYGYT
TRBJ2-1 | NA | TRBV12-3/TRBV12-4 | ASSSPPPNEQF
TRBJ1-2 | NA | TRBV12-3/TRBV12-4 | ASSLESGAYGYT
TRBJ2-7 | NA | TRBV27 | ASSLASRGGGPYEQY
TRBJ2-3 | NA | TRBV7-9 | ASSPGQKTQY
TRBJ2-7 | TRBD2 | TRBV25-1 | ASSVGGEQY
TRBJ2-1 | TRBD2 | TRBV20-1 | SATKPSGFYNEQF
TRBJ2-5 | NA | TRBV7-2 | ASSLGGTQY
TRBJ2-1 | TRBD2 | TRBV11-2 | ASSSTGVAGGYEQF
TRBJ2-1 | NA | TRBV5-1 | ASSFSGIYNEQF
TRBJ2-7 | NA | TRBV28 | ASSFPSQGGYEQY
TRBJ2-2 | TRBD2 | TRBV7-3 | ASSLLAGDAGELF
TRBJ2-2 | NA | TRBV4-3 | ASSQGSTSGTYTGELF
TRBJ2-1 | TRBD2 | TRBV24-1 | ATSVVAGGPEYNEQF
TRBJ2-7 | NA | TRBV5-1 | ASSLEGNKAGTEQY
TRBJ2-1 | TRBD2 | TRBV6-2/TRBV6-3 | ASSSLGLATNEQF
TRBJ2-2 | NA | TRBV5-1 | ASSLSSIYTGELF
TRBJ2-1 | TRBD2 | TRBV12-3/TRBV12-4 | ASSPTRGGANEQF
TRBJ2-1 | NA | TRBV24-1 | ATSDPTEGRADEQF
TRBJ2-1 | TRBD2 | TRBV20-1 | SAQGTSGNNEQF
TRBJ2-7 | TRBD1 | TRBV12-3/TRBV12-4 | ASSGDSYEQY
TRBJ2-3 | NA | TRBV7-2 | ASSLGARGVTDTQY
TRBJ2-7 | NA | TRBV3-1 | ASSQVFGRGYEQY
TRBJ2-7 | NA | TRBV6-5 | ASTLGESSYEQY
TRBJ2-3 | TRBD1 | TRBV5-1 | ASSLATGTAAILGKTDTQY
TRBJ1-2 | NA | TRBV6-6 | ASSADTSGYT